This T cell receptor (beta chain) was identified during a study of metastatic and nonmetastatic thyroid tumors. Study as a whole: Blood and tumor or nodule tissue repertoires from malignant and benign thyroid patients were compared.

Whole-study findings and limits: In both blood and tumor samples, TCR beta diversity was reported significantly higher for malignant than benign nodules.

No patient had received any treatment before thyroid surgery. As originally analysed: Between-group CDR3 differences, defined by clinicopathological status, yielded a distant-metastasis classifier for papillary thyroid cancer. TCRdb used MiXCR to call clones anew from the PCR reads. The V and J calls here are based on TCRdb, not the publication. The sample gives several thousand clones, approximately 23% of which show up once; 26% is in the top ten. With respect to this clone: The antigen is unknown. One junction end disagrees with the germline gene, perhaps due to a read error.

The sequence was obtained from a female donor with papillary thyroid cancer or a benign thyroid nodule (not recorded which). Some clones in this sample may be carry-over from other donors' samples. The sample comprised tumor tissue.

CDR3 region: CSTRWNSPLHF. CDR3 sequence (DNA): TGCAGTACTCGGTGGAATTCACCCCTTCACTTT. This rearrangement joins TRBV20-1 to TRBJ1-6; D is uncertain. This CDR3 region has 11 residues. Per the germline V gene, CDR1 is DFQATT and CDR2 is SNEGSKA (reference sequence).